Listed below are T cell receptor beta chains from one sample, sequenced in a study of blood T cell repertoires in COVID-19. The assay was immunoSEQ multiplex PCR, and TCRdb's table has in-frame clones only and misses some. Here the sample spans roughly 230,000 clones, 80% to 85% being singletons. The sequenced sample consisted of peripheral blood. The receptors were gathered from a woman aged 80 or over with COVID-19, enrolled during active disease. CDR3s include the opening cysteine and the closing phenylalanine or tryptophan. D genes are given only for firm matches. For some rows the clone size is stated as once, few or many, or as a class when expanded; others skip it.

V	D	size	J	DNA	CDR3
TRBV4-1	-	-	TRBJ1-2	TGCGCCAGCAGCCAATTCGCAGGGTGGCATGGCTACACCTTC	CASSQFAGWHGYTF
TRBV12-3/TRBV12-4	-	-	TRBJ1-6	TGTGCCAGCAGTAATGGAGAAAATTCACCCCTCCACTTT	CASSNGENSPLHF
TRBV11-2	-	-	TRBJ2-2	TGTGCCAGCAGCCCTTTAGCTAACACCGGGGAGCTGTTTTTT	CASSPLANTGELFF
TRBV6-1	TRBD1	-	TRBJ2-6	TGTGCCAGCAGTGAAGTGCAGGGGGCGGGGGCCAACGTCCTGACTTTC	CASSEVQGAGANVLTF
TRBV7-2	-	-	TRBJ1-3	TGTGCCAGCAGCTTAGCGGGCGCCGGGGGTGGAAACACCATATATTTT	CASSLAGAGGGNTIYF
TRBV6-5	TRBD1	-	TRBJ1-5	TGTGCCAGCAGACCCGACAGGGGAAACAATCAGCCCCAGCATTTT	CASRPDRGNNQPQHF
TRBV3-1/TRBV3-2	-	-	TRBJ1-4	TGTGCCAGCAGGACCGCGGGTGAAAAACTGTTTTTT	CASRTAGEKLFF
TRBV12-3/TRBV12-4	-	-	TRBJ1-5	TGTGCCAGCAGTACAGGGCCTAATCAGCCCCAGCATTTT	CASSTGPNQPQHF
TRBV18	-	-	TRBJ2-6	TGTGCCAGCGCCGAAGGATGGGCCTCTGGGGCCAACGTCCTGACTTTC	CASAEGWASGANVLTF
TRBV7-6	-	-	TRBJ2-3	TGTGCCAGCAGTACAGGGACAGATACGCAGTATTTT	CASSTGTDTQYF
TRBV7-3	TRBD1	-	TRBJ2-1	TGTGCCAGCAGCTTAGGACAGGATGAGCAGTTCTTC	CASSLGQDEQFF
TRBV4-1	-	few	TRBJ1-6	TGCGCCAGCAGCTACATCGACAGGCCGTCTAATTCACCCCTCCACTTT	CASSYIDRPSNSPLHF
TRBV7-9	-	-	TRBJ2-7	TGTGCCAGCAGCTTAAGTGCAGGGGTGGTCTCCTACGAGCAGTACTTC	CASSLSAGVVSYEQYF
TRBV28	TRBD1	-	TRBJ1-4	TGTGCCAGCAGTCGAGGGACAGGATTTGCAACTAATGAAAAACTGTTTTTT	CASSRGTGFATNEKLFF
TRBV5-1	-	once	TRBJ1-1	TGCGCCAGCAGCTTAGAATCGACGGGGGACACTGAAGCTTTCTTT	CASSLESTGDTEAFF
TRBV6-5	TRBD1	-	TRBJ1-1	TGTGCCACCCGGGACAGGTGGAGTACTGAAGCTTTCTTT	CATRDRWSTEAFF
TRBV19	TRBD1	-	TRBJ1-2	TGTGCCAGTGAACCATTGGCAGGGGGCACCTATGGCTACACCTTC	CASEPLAGGTYGYTF
TRBV24-1	TRBD1	-	TRBJ2-1	TGTGCCACCAGTGACCTAGACAGGGTGGGGAACAATGAGCAGTTCTTC	CATSDLDRVGNNEQFF
TRBV10-3	-	-	TRBJ1-3	TGTGCCATCAGTGGGAGTTCTGGAAACACCATATATTTT	CAISGSSGNTIYF
TRBV10-3	TRBD2	-	TRBJ2-1	TGTGCCATCAGGGGACTAGCGAGTGAAGAGCAGTTCTTC	CAIRGLASEEQFF
TRBV27	TRBD1	few	TRBJ2-2	TGTGCCAGCAGTCCAGGGGACAGGTACACCGGGGAGCTGTTTTTT	CASSPGDRYTGELFF
TRBV19	-	-	TRBJ2-3	TGTGCCAGTAGTGGTACTAGCACAGATACGCAGTATTTT	CASSGTSTDTQYF
TRBV7-7	TRBD2	-	TRBJ2-3	TGTGCCAGCAGCTTACGAGCGGGGGGCGGGCCAGATACGCAGTATTTT	CASSLRAGGGPDTQYF
TRBV6-4	-	-	TRBJ2-6	TGTGCCAGCAGCCAGAACTCTGGGGCCAACGTCCTGACTTTC	CASSQNSGANVLTF
TRBV5-1	TRBD1	-	TRBJ1-2	TGCGCCAGCAGCTTGGAGGCTTTCGACAGGGGTATAGATGGCTACACCTTC	CASSLEAFDRGIDGYTF
TRBV6-2/TRBV6-3	-	-	TRBJ1-1	TGTGCCAGCAGTTTCTACAGGCTACAGAACACTGAAGCTTTCTTT	CASSFYRLQNTEAFF